These 9 T cell receptor beta chains share one sample of origin, sequenced in a study of blood T cell repertoires in COVID-19 (dated by TCRdb to 2019 to 2021). The library was built by means of the immunoSEQ multiplex PCR assay. TCRdb retrieved this table from immuneACCESS and kept in-frame rearrangements only. Not all clones are present; in checked studies, unresolved V genes account for under half, and no reason is known for the remainder. This sample comprises around 150,000 clones, about 88% of them detected only once. The ten largest clones capture about 0.95% of the sample. The specimen was peripheral blood. These receptors all come from a man between 18 and 35 years old with acute or convalescent COVID-19.

The genes are TRBV6-4 and TRBJ2-1; 8 bases are shared with TRBD1. V was clipped by 3 bases and J by 5 bases; unmatched bases: 3. This CDR3 is built from 14 residues. Germline V CDR1 and CDR2: MRHNA, SNTAGT. This CDR3 reads CASSEGTGHNEQFF. CDR3 coding DNA: TGTGCCAGCAGTGAAGGGACAGGACACAATGAGCAGTTCTTC.

The V call is TRBV27, the J call TRBJ1-2; 7 bases line up with TRBD1. The CDR3 is 15 residues long. Germline lookup yields CDR1 MNHEY and CDR2 SMNVEV (reference sequence). With V trimmed by 7 bases and J by 5 bases, 13 bases remained unmatched. CDR3 in DNA: TGTGCCAGCACCGGAACCCCGGGACAGACTTATGGCTACACCTTC. It yields the protein CASTGTPGQTYGYTF.

The CDR3 bases are TGTGCCTGGAAGGGACAGGGGGCCTTTTATAATGGCTACACCTTC. Encoded protein: CAWKGQGAFYNGYTF. The chain has TRBV30 and TRBJ1-2; 12 positions match TRBD1. Per germline, CDR1 GTSNPN and CDR2 SVGIG (reference sequence). J lost 6 bases, V lost 4 bases, and 9 bases had no gene match. The CDR3 is 15 amino acids. Drawing the rest from reference TRBV30 and TRBJ1-2, the complete variable domain is SQTIHQWPATLVQPVGSPLSLECTVEGTSNPNLYWYRQAAGRGLQLLFYSVGIGQISSEVPQNLSASRPQDRQFILSSKKLLLSDSGFYLCAWKGQGAFYNGYTFGSGTRLTVV.

The rearrangement joins TRBV10-3 to TRBJ1-1, with 8 bases lining up with TRBD1. This CDR3 has 16 residues. J was trimmed by 1 base and V by 6 bases; bases with no gene match: 10. The germline V gene has CDR1 ENHRY and CDR2 SYGVKD. In nucleotides, the CDR3 is TGTGCCATCAGGGATACAGGGGGGTTAGGGAACACTGAAGCTTTCTTT. Encoded protein: CAIRDTGGLGNTEAFF.

The J gene is TRBJ1-5, the V gene TRBV7-9; TRBD1 matches at 10 bases. Trimming removed 5 bases from V and 2 bases from J; junction bases left unmatched: 3. The CDR3 consists of 15 residues. The germline gives CDR1 SEHNR, CDR2 FQNEAQ (reference sequence). CDR3 sequence: CASSVGTGGNQPQHF. CDR3 sequence (DNA): TGTGCCAGCAGCGTGGGGACAGGGGGCAATCAGCCCCAGCATTTT.

The chain is built from TRBV2 and TRBJ1-2, with D possibly being TRBD1 (5 bases). Germline V gene data show CDR1 as SNHLY and CDR2 as FYNNEI. Between the trimmed V and J ends, which lost 3 bases and 4 bases, there was a span of 15 bases. The CDR3 is made up of 15 amino acids. Written as DNA, the CDR3 is TGTGCCAGCAGTGACCTATCGGGAGGGACCTATGGCTACACCTTC. Translation: CASSDLSGGTYGYTF.

The chain joins TRBV6-1 to TRBJ1-2; a weak D match, TRBD1 (5 bases). Germline V gives CDR1 MNHNS, CDR2 SASEGT. The CDR3 is 15 residues long. Trimming left V 2 bases short and J 4 bases short, with 14 bases between. The CDR3 DNA reads TGTGCCAGCAGTGAATCGACAGAAGGCTCCTATGGCTACACCTTC. Translated, it gives CASSESTEGSYGYTF.

The rearrangement links TRBV7-8 to TRBJ2-5, with 10 bases aligning to TRBD1. The J segment lost 5 bases and the V segment lost 2 bases, leaving 8 bases of the junction unmatched. The CDR3 has 16 residues. Per the germline V gene, CDR1 is SGHVS and CDR2 is FQNEAQ. In DNA form, the CDR3 reads TGTGCCAGCAGCTTATCGACAGGGGGCGTGGTGGAGACCCAGTACTTC. Translated, it gives CASSLSTGGVVETQYF. Looking up the rest from reference TRBV7-8 and TRBJ2-5 gives the full variable domain: GAGVSQSPRYKVAKRGQDVALRCDPISGHVSLFWYQQALGQGPEFLTYFQNEAQLDKSGLPSDRFFAERPEGSVSTLKIQRTQQEDSAVYLCASSLSTGGVVETQYFGPGTRLLVL.

This chain joins TRBV20-1 and TRBJ1-1, with D unclear. The CDR3 length is 13 residues. CDR1 DFQATT and CDR2 SNEGSKA come from the germline V gene (reference sequence). Deletions cut 3 bases from V and 0 bases from J, with 8 bases between. CDR3 in amino acids: CSASSEMNTEAFF. The CDR3 DNA sequence: TGCAGTGCTAGTTCGGAGATGAACACTGAAGCTTTCTTT.